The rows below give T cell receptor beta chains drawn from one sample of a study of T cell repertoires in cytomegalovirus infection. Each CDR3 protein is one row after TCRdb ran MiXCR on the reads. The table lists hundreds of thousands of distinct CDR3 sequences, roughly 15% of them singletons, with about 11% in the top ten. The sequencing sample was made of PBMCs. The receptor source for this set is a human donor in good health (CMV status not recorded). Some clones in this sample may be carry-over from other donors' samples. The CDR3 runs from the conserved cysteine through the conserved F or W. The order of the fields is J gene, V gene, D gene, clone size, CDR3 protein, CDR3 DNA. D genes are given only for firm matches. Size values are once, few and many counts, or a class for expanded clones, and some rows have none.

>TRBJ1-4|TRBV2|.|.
CASTAIKDSFGEKLFF
TGTGCCAGCACCGCAATTAAGGACAGCTTTGGTGAAAAACTGTTTTTT
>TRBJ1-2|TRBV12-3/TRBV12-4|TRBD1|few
CASSLAGDRPHYGYTF
TGTGCCAGCAGTTTAGCCGGGGACAGGCCCCACTATGGCTACACCTTC
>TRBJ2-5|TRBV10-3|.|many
CATSGGLWRDHQETQYF
TGTGCCACCAGCGGCGGTTTATGGAGGGACCACCAAGAGACCCAGTACTTC
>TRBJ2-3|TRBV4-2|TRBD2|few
CASSQSPGLAGGWDTQYF
TGTGCCAGCAGCCAATCTCCTGGACTAGCGGGGGGGTGGGATACGCAGTATTTT
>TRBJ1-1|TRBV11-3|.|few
CASSRSYGNTEAFF
TGTGCCAGCAGCCGTTCGTACGGTAACACTGAAGCTTTCTTT
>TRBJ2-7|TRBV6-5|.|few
CASTGSSGEQYF
TGTGCCAGCACTGGGAGCAGTGGAGAGCAGTACTTC
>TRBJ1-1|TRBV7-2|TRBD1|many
CASSWVTGQVVNTEAFF
TGTGCCAGCAGCTGGGTGACAGGACAGGTGGTGAACACTGAAGCTTTCTTT
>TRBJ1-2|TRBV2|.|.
CASSGVDASYGYTF
TGTGCCAGCAGTGGGGTTGACGCTTCTTATGGCTACACCTTC
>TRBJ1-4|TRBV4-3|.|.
CASSQDGAGGVEKLFF
TGCGCCAGCAGCCAAGATGGAGCGGGTGGGGTGGAAAAACTGTTTTTT
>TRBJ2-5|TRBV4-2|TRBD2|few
CASSRLKRGGDQETQYF
TGTGCCAGCAGCCGATTGAAGCGGGGAGGCGACCAAGAGACCCAGTACTTC
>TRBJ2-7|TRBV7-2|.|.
CASSPQGSHASYEQYF
TGTGCCAGCAGCCCACAGGGTTCCCACGCCTCCTACGAGCAGTACTTC
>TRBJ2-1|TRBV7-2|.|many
CASSLVEISNEQFF
TGTGCCAGCAGCTTAGTTGAAATTTCAAATGAGCAGTTCTTC
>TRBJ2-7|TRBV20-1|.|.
CSAIYRSSYEQYF
TGCAGTGCTATTTACAGAAGCTCCTACGAGCAGTACTTC
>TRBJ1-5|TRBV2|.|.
CASSEQGLTRPQHF
TGTGCCAGCAGTGAACAGGGACTCACGCGGCCCCAGCATTTT
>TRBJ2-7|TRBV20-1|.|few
CSANGDYSYEQYF
TGCAGTGCTAACGGGGATTACTCCTACGAGCAGTACTTC
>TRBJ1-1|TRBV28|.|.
CASSLSLAVRGGTEAFF
TGTGCCAGCAGTTTATCTCTCGCGGTGAGGGGAGGCACTGAAGCTTTCTTT
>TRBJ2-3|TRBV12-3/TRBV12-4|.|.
CASKEAGVSTDTQYF
TGTGCCAGCAAAGAGGCAGGGGTCAGCACAGATACGCAGTATTTT
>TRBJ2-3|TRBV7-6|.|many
CASSLALTDTQYF
TGTGCCAGCAGCTTAGCGCTTACAGATACGCAGTATTTT
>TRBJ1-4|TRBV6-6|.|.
CAARGVSALLEKLFF
TGTGCCGCCAGAGGGGTGAGCGCCCTCCTGGAAAAACTGTTTTTT
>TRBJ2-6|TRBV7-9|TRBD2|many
CASSLASGVPGANVLTF
TGTGCCAGCAGCTTAGCTAGCGGGGTACCTGGGGCCAACGTCCTGACTTTC
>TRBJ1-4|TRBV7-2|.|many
CASSLSYRGEKLFF
TGTGCCAGCAGCTTAAGTTACCGAGGTGAAAAACTGTTTTTT
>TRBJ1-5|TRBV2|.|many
CASSPESGEGNQPQHF
TGTGCCAGCAGCCCAGAGTCGGGGGAAGGCAATCAGCCCCAGCATTTT
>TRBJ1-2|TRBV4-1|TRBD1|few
CASSQIARAGGHTF
TGCGCCAGCAGCCAGATCGCAAGGGCAGGGGGCCACACCTTC